The sequence of this T cell receptor beta chain was determined in a study of cytomegalovirus exposure and HLA in healthy donors. Trimming removed 7 bases from V and 1 base from J; junction bases left unmatched: 6. The CDR3 sequence is 14 residues long. Germline CDR1 LNHDA, CDR2 SQIVND (reference sequence). Amplification used 60 Vbeta primers and 13 Jbeta primers. Some clones are missing from TCRdb's copy, which holds only in-frame ones; the method was immunoSEQ multiplex PCR. Here the sample spans 100,000 to 150,000 clones, approximately 74% being singletons. Sequenced material: PBMCs. V usage is TRBV19 and J usage is TRBJ1-1, with 7 bases identical to TRBD1. This TCR was recovered from a male donor in good health and CMV-seronegative. DNA of the CDR3: TGTGCCAGTACGGGACAGAGGGGGAACACTGAAGCTTTCTTT. Translated: CASTGQRGNTEAFF.